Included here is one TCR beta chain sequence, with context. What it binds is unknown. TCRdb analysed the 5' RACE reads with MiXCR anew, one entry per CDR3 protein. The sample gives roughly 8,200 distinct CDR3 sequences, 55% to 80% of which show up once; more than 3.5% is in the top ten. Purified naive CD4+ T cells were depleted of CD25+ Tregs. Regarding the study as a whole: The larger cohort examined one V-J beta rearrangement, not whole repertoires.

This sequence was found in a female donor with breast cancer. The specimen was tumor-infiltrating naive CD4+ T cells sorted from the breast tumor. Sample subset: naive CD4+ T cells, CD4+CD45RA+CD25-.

DNA of the CDR3: TGTGCCAGCAGCAGAGTGGTCTCGGATTTGGAGACCCAGTACTTC. Protein sequence: CASSRVVSDLETQYF. The V gene is TRBV5-6, the J gene TRBJ2-5; D unclear. The V end lost 4 bases, the J end lost 5 bases, and 18 bases lay between the germline ends. CDR1 and CDR2 from the germline V gene are SGHDT and YYEEEE. CDR3 length: 15 residues.